Listed below are T cell receptor beta chains from one sample, sequenced in a study of beta chain features in type 1 diabetes. TCRdb's copy holds only in-frame clones and misses some; the assay was immunoSEQ multiplex PCR. The sample lists 240,000 or so clones; 25% to 30% were seen once. Material: central memory CD4+ T cells from blood. The receptor source for this set is a man aged 25 to 40 in good health. CDR3s include the opening cysteine and the closing phenylalanine or tryptophan. D genes are given only for firm matches. Expanded clones get a size class; other rows say once, few or many, or leave the size out.

v_call	j_call	d_call	clone_size	cdr3_aa	cdr3_nt
TRBV7-2	TRBJ2-2	-	few	CASSLEFPGELFF	TGTGCCAGCAGCTTAGAGTTCCCCGGGGAGCTGTTTTTT
TRBV30	TRBJ2-7	-	few	CAWSVSGSSYEQYF	TGTGCCTGGAGTGTAAGCGGATCCTCCTACGAGCAGTACTTC
TRBV7-8	TRBJ2-1	-	few	CASSLEVSGREQFF	TGTGCCAGCAGCTTAGAGGTTTCAGGACGGGAGCAGTTCTTC
TRBV5-1	TRBJ2-6	-	-	CASSFTGSGANVLTF	TGCGCCAGCAGCTTTACAGGATCTGGGGCCAACGTCCTGACTTTC
TRBV6-5	TRBJ2-3	-	-	CASSYDGRGQDTQYF	TGTGCCAGCAGTTACGATGGGCGGGGGCAAGATACGCAGTATTTT
TRBV5-4	TRBJ2-2	-	-	CASSRTGGQELFF	TGTGCCAGCAGCCGGACTGGCGGCCAGGAGCTGTTTTTT
TRBV6-4	TRBJ2-6	-	few	CASSAGANVLTF	TGTGCCAGCTCCGCCGGGGCCAACGTCCTGACTTTC
TRBV18	TRBJ2-7	TRBD1	-	CASSPGTGKTYEQYF	TGTGCCAGCTCACCGGGGACAGGGAAAACCTACGAGCAGTACTTC
TRBV2	TRBJ1-1	-	-	CASSTENTEAFF	TGTGCCAGCTCGACAGAGAACACTGAAGCTTTCTTT
TRBV23-1	TRBJ2-7	-	few	CASSQVAVSYEQYF	TGCGCCAGCAGTCAAGTAGCGGTTTCCTACGAGCAGTACTTC
TRBV7-2	TRBJ2-2	-	-	CASSLGQVSYTGELFF	TGTGCCAGCAGCTTAGGCCAAGTGTCCTACACCGGGGAGCTGTTTTTT
TRBV6-1	TRBJ2-3	TRBD1	-	CASSAGGYTQYF	TGTGCCAGCAGTGCAGGGGGTTATACGCAGTATTTT
TRBV29-1	TRBJ2-2	TRBD1	few	CSVRPRPGQANTGELFF	TGCAGCGTTCGTCCAAGACCGGGACAGGCGAACACCGGGGAGCTGTTTTTT
TRBV4-1	TRBJ2-2	TRBD2	-	CASSLGMATSVDGELFF	TGCGCCAGCAGCCTCGGAATGGCGACTAGCGTTGACGGGGAGCTGTTTTTT
TRBV11-2	TRBJ2-7	TRBD1	few	CASSKDRDRAYEQYF	TGTGCCAGCAGCAAAGACCGGGACAGGGCCTACGAGCAGTACTTC
TRBV4-3	TRBJ2-5	-	many	CASSPRSGVGQETQYF	TGCGCCAGCAGCCCAAGATCGGGCGTCGGCCAAGAGACCCAGTACTTC
TRBV29-1	TRBJ2-3	-	few	CSVQGRSTDTQYF	TGCAGTGTTCAGGGAAGGAGCACAGATACGCAGTATTTT
TRBV7-2	TRBJ2-4	-	few	CASSLVAARDIQYF	TGTGCCAGCAGCTTAGTGGCGGCGAGGGACATTCAGTACTTC